A selection of T cell receptor beta chains follows, all from one sample in a study of T cell responses to AZD1222 COVID-19 vaccine. The protocol was immunoSEQ multiplex PCR, while the TCRdb copy is restricted to in-frame clones and leaves out a portion. The sample records approximately 120,000 clones, roughly 86% being singletons. The sample in question was peripheral blood, obtained on day 0 of MenACWY control vaccination. These receptors originate from an adult in good health. Each CDR3 is given with its conserved first and last residue. The D gene is left open where the match is weak. Some rows have no size entry. The others give once, few or many, or a class for an expanded clone.

V	size	J	D	DNA	CDR3
TRBV3-1/TRBV3-2	-	TRBJ2-1	-	TGTGCCAGCAGCCAACCCCTAGCGAGCTCCTACAATGAGCAGTTCTTC	CASSQPLASSYNEQFF
TRBV24-1	-	TRBJ1-2	-	TGTGCCACCAGTGGGGCAGGGGCGTGGGGCTACACCTTC	CATSGAGAWGYTF
TRBV5-1	-	TRBJ2-5	TRBD1	TGCGCCAGCAGGGGACAGGGATCAGGCCAAGAGACCCAGTACTTC	CASRGQGSGQETQYF
TRBV19	-	TRBJ1-1	-	TGTGCCAGTAGTATAACCCCCGAAACGGGGACTGAAGCTTTCTTT	CASSITPETGTEAFF
TRBV7-9	-	TRBJ2-1	-	TGTGCCAGCAGCTTACAGGCGCGGGAGTTCTTC	CASSLQAREFF
TRBV28	-	TRBJ1-2	-	TGTGCCAGCAGTTTAGACAACAACTATGGCTACACCTTC	CASSLDNNYGYTF
TRBV18	-	TRBJ1-2	TRBD1	TGTGCCAGCTCACCTTTGGGACAGCCCAGCTATGGCTACACCTTC	CASSPLGQPSYGYTF
TRBV10-3	-	TRBJ1-1	-	TGTGCCATCAGCCGGACAGCCGATCACTTTGAGAACACTGAAGCTTTCTTT	CAISRTADHFENTEAFF
TRBV28	-	TRBJ2-2	-	TGTGCCAGCGGCACTCAAAACACCGGGGAGCTGTTTTTT	CASGTQNTGELFF
TRBV3-1/TRBV3-2	-	TRBJ2-3	-	TGTGCCAGCAGCCAGGATAGGACGGGGTCCGGCACAGATACGCAGTATTTT	CASSQDRTGSGTDTQYF
TRBV5-1	-	TRBJ1-4	-	TGCGCCAGCAGCTTGGGGACGGCTCCTAATGAAAAACTGTTTTTT	CASSLGTAPNEKLFF
TRBV5-1	once	TRBJ1-1	-	TGCGCCAGCAGCTTGCAGGCAGGGGAGAACACTGAAGCTTTCTTT	CASSLQAGENTEAFF
TRBV9	-	TRBJ1-1	TRBD1	TGTGCCAGCAGCGTAGGGTCAAGACAGGGGGACACTGAAGCTTTCTTT	CASSVGSRQGDTEAFF
TRBV28	-	TRBJ1-6	TRBD1	TGTGCCAGCAGTTTTGGGCAGGGGGCAATTTCACCCCTCCACTTT	CASSFGQGAISPLHF
TRBV7-2	-	TRBJ1-5	-	TGTGCCAGCAGCTTAATGGTTAGCAATCAGCCCCAGCATTTT	CASSLMVSNQPQHF
TRBV11-3	-	TRBJ2-3	TRBD1	TGTGCCAGCAGCCGACAGGGGGCCCACACAGATACGCAGTATTTT	CASSRQGAHTDTQYF